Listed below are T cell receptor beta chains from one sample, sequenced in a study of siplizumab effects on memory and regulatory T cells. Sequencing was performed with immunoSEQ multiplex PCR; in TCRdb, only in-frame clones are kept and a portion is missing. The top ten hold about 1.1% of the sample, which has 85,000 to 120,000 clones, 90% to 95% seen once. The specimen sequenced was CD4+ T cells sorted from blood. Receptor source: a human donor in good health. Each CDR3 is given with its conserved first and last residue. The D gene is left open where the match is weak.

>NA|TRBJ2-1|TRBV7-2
CASSPYNEQFF
TGTGCCAGCAGCCCCTACAATGAGCAGTTCTTC
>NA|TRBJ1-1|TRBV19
CASSISGRPGGIEAFF
TGTGCCAGTAGTATCTCAGGGAGACCCGGGGGTATAGAAGCTTTCTTT
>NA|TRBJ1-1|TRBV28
CASRDWRNTEAFF
TGTGCCAGCAGGGATTGGAGGAACACTGAAGCTTTCTTT
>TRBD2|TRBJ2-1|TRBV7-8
CASSLAWGLGSHNEQFF
TGTGCCAGCAGCTTAGCATGGGGACTAGGGAGCCACAATGAGCAGTTCTTC
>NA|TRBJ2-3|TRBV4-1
CASSPRRTRGTDTQYF
TGCGCCAGCAGCCCACGTAGGACCAGGGGCACAGATACGCAGTATTTT
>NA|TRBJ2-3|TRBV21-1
CASREYTGGDRDTDTQYF
TGTGCCAGCCGAGAGTACACTGGGGGGGACAGGGATACAGATACGCAGTATTTT
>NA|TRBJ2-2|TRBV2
CASSEIRGSGELFF
TGTGCCAGCAGTGAAATAAGGGGGTCCGGGGAGCTGTTTTTT
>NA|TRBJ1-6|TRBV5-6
CASSFPSPRRLSGSPLHF
TGTGCCAGCAGCTTTCCGTCCCCCCGGCGTCTCTCTGGTTCACCCCTCCACTTT
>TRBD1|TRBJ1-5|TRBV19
CASSRGRTGGSNQPQHF
TGTGCCAGTAGTAGGGGCCGGACAGGGGGGAGCAATCAGCCCCAGCATTTT
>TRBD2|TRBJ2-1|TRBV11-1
CASLGLAKSSSYNEQFF
TGTGCCAGCCTAGGACTAGCGAAAAGTAGCTCCTACAATGAGCAGTTCTTC
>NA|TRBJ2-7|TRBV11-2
CASSLLGRSYEQYF
TGTGCCAGCAGCTTATTGGGCAGATCCTACGAGCAGTACTTC
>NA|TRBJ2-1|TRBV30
CAWSVRFSYNEQFF
TGTGCCTGGAGTGTACGATTCTCCTACAATGAGCAGTTCTTC
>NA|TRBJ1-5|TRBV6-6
CASRGLGIGNQPQHF
TGTGCCAGCCGGGGTTTGGGTATTGGCAATCAGCCCCAGCATTTT
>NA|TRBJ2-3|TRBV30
CAWSPGQPKSTDTQYF
TGTGCCTGGAGCCCGGGACAACCCAAAAGCACAGATACGCAGTATTTT
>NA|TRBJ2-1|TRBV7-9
CASSLDRSSYNEQFF
TGTGCCAGCAGCCTAGACAGGAGCTCCTACAATGAGCAGTTCTTC
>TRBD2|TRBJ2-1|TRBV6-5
CASTIAGGFSEQFF
TGTGCCAGCACCATAGCGGGAGGGTTTTCTGAGCAGTTCTTC